This T cell receptor (beta chain) came from a study of radiation and T cells in renal cell carcinoma. In the study overall: Nephrectomy followed 15 Gy stereotactic body radiation by 4 weeks.

The study, taken as a whole, reports: No pretreatment tumor biopsies were available for baseline clonotypes. Top tumor clonotypes rose in blood 2 weeks post-radiation, then contracted.

For this clone: Its antigen is as yet unknown.

The time point was: blood 2 weeks post-SBRT. Treatment specified: 15 Gy SBRT to primary tumor, nephrectomy 4 weeks later. The table came from immunoSEQ multiplex PCR; TCRdb's copy has only in-frame clones and leaves some out. The sample comprises around 86,000 clones, about 86% of which are singletons, and 22% rests with the top ten. Germline CDR1 and CDR2: SGHTS and YDEGEE. The CDR3 has 17 amino acids. Trimming took 3 bases from V and 0 from J, leaving 16 bases between them. V gene TRBV5-8 combines with J gene TRBJ2-1; D possibly corresponds to TRBD2 (6 bases). This receptor was taken from a woman in her forties or fifties with renal cell carcinoma. This sample comprised blood, obtained from a patient whose treatment included radiotherapy and nephrectomy. The CDR3 here is CASSSALAMDSYNEQFF. Here the CDR3 DNA reads TGTGCCAGCAGCTCTGCCCTAGCGATGGACTCCTACAATGAGCAGTTCTTC.